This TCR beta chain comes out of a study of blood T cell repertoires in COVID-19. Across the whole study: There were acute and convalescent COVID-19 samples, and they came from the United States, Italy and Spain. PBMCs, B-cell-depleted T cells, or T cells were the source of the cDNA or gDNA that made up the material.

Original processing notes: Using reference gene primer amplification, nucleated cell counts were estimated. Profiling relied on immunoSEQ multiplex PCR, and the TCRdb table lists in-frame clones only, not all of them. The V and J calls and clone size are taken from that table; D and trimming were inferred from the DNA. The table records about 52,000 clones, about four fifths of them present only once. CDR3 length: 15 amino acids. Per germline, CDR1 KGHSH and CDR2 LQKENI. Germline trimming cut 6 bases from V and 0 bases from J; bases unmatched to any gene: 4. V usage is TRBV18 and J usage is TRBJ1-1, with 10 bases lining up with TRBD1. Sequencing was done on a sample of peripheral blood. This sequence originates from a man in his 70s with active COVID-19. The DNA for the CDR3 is TGTGCCAGCTCTGGGGACAGGGGTATGAACACTGAAGCTTTCTTT. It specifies CASSGDRGMNTEAFF. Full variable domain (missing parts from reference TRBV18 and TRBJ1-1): NAGVMQNPRHLVRRRGQEARLRCSPMKGHSHVYWYRQLPEEGLKFMVYLQKENIIDESGMPKERFSAEFPKEGPSILRIQQVVRGDSAAYFCASSGDRGMNTEAFFGQGTRLTVV.